This T cell receptor beta chain was captured by sequencing in a study of metastatic and nonmetastatic thyroid tumors. Study-wide background: From malignant and benign thyroid patients, repertoires in blood and in tumor or nodule tissue were compared. Whole-study findings and limits: Significantly greater TCR beta diversity was reportedly found in malignant thyroid tumors than in benign nodules (in blood and tumor).

In the original analysis: Across clinicopathological groups, CDR3 differences served as the basis for building a distant-metastasis classifier for papillary thyroid cancer. TCRdb used MiXCR to call clones anew from the PCR reads. The V and J calls reflect TCRdb's pipeline rather than the authors' work. The table shows approximately 90,000 clones, with roughly 13% occurring only once. Germline-derived CDR1 and CDR2 are MDHEN and SYDVKM. V was clipped by 6 bases and J by 1 base, with 13 bases between them. This CDR3 spans 16 amino acids. Prior to thyroid surgery, none of the patients had received any treatment. This clone was seen many times. Its antigen is not known.

Source material: blood. The chain couples TRBV28 to TRBJ1-6, with D unclear. The clonotype was recovered from a female donor with papillary thyroid cancer or a benign thyroid nodule (not recorded which). Some clones in this sample may be carry-over from other donors' samples. The CDR3 sequence is CASSRLASSYNSPLHF. CDR3 bases: TGTGCCAGCAGCAGACTAGCAAGTTCCTATAATTCACCCCTCCACTTT.